This T cell receptor beta chain was sequenced during a study of cytotoxic CD8 clonotypes in ibrutinib-treated CLL. Overall study context: Of the patients, around 12 were relapsed/refractory, some 15 treatment-naive and 17 to 18 IGHV unmutated. Response specimens were obtained following a median treatment duration of 12 months, with a range of 6 to 36. Findings and limits, study-wide: Baseline-level clonality went beyond age-matched healthy donors and moved in step with circulating CD8+ T-cell counts.

Remarks on this clone: As yet, its antigen is unknown.

The data were produced by immunoSEQ multiplex PCR, yet TCRdb's version contains in-frame clones alone and is incomplete. This sample has tens of thousands of clones, with approximately 70% found just once. The CDR3 runs 13 residues. Germline CDR1 reads ENHRY; CDR2 reads SYGVKD. V lost 6 bases, J lost 8 bases, and 8 bases stayed unmatched. The J gene is TRBJ1-2, the V gene TRBV10-3; 8 bases agree with TRBD1. The origin of this receptor is a human donor with chronic lymphocytic leukemia. The material sequenced was PBMCs, taken after 12 months of ibrutinib treatment. The CDR3 coding sequence is TGTGCCATCAGAAAACAGGGGGTAGAGGGCTACACCTTC. Its protein product is CAIRKQGVEGYTF.